This paragraph reports one T cell receptor beta chain. The antigen is unknown. The data stem from a study of CD8 T cells in ankylosing spondylitis. General observations from the study: A motif of 8 or 9 highly homologous TCR beta variants was seen as apparently characteristic of ankylosing spondylitis blood. From matched ankylosing spondylitis synovial fluid, disease-linked clones were reportedly recovered at significantly enriched levels.

TCRdb re-analysed the 5' RACE reads in MiXCR, keeping a single row per CDR3 protein. The sample holds hundreds of thousands of distinct CDR3 sequences, roughly 10% seen once. Germline V CDR1 and CDR2: SNHLY, FYNNEI. The CDR3 contains 14 residues. With 6 bases removed from V and 6 bases from J, the gap between germline ends came to 18 bases. The chain has TRBV2 and TRBJ2-7; a possible D gene is TRBD1 (6 bases). Sequenced material: blood, either unsorted or a sorted T cell fraction (not recorded which). The receptor was isolated from a male donor with ankylosing spondylitis or in good health (not recorded which). In nucleotides, the CDR3 is TGTGCCAGCAGCCCGACAGGCATCGGTCGCGAGCAGTACTTC. Amino acid sequence: CASSPTGIGREQYF. Full variable domain (rest looked up from reference TRBV2 and TRBJ2-7): EPEVTQTPSHQVTQMGQEVILRCVPISNHLYFYWYRQILGQKVEFLVSFYNNEISEKSEIFDDQFSVERPDGSNFTLKIRSTKLEDSAMYFCASSPTGIGREQYFGPGTRLTVT.